The source of this TCR beta chain is a study of CD8+ T cells in alopecia areata. Sequencing used cDNA as its template, made by extracting RNA and reverse transcribing it. Sequenced by immunoSEQ multiplex PCR; TCRdb stores in-frame clones only, minus some. The table has a few hundred thousand clones, around two fifths seen once. Treatment in this sample: oral pan-JAK inhibitor, 5-10 mg twice daily. PBMC-derived CD4+ and CD8+ T cells were sorted. This clone was seen once. The CDR3 loop spans 15 amino acids. Germline V gene sequence: CDR1 LNHNV, CDR2 YYDKDF (reference sequence). The V end was cut by 0 bases, the J end by 3 bases, with 12 bases between.

Sequences were derived from CD4+ T cells sorted from blood, sampled between weeks 30 and 35, from a patient treated with tofacitinib. This clonotype originated in a human donor with alopecia areata. This chain links TRBV15 with TRBJ2-7, with D possibly being TRBD2 (5 bases). CDR3 nucleotide sequence: TGTGCCACCAGCAGAGATAACAGAGGGTACTACGAGCAGTACTTC. It translates to CATSRDNRGYYEQYF.